This TCR beta chain was captured in a study of shared clonotypes between healthy human individuals. Study-wide findings and caveats: Naive CD4 clonotypes were shared across a handful of donors at 4.5% to 6.5%.

Positive CCR7 selection of CD45RO-negative cells yielded the naive CD8 cells, and terminally differentiated effector memory CD45RA+ cells were excluded. Sequenced by immunoSEQ multiplex PCR; TCRdb stores in-frame clones only, minus some. The profile covers roughly 2 million clones, with roughly 95% appearing a single time and about 1.1% taken by the ten largest. Trimming took 4 bases from V and 13 from J; bases not matched to a gene: 9. This CDR3 contains 14 residues. Germline V CDR1 and CDR2: MGHRA, YSYEKL. With respect to this clone: Its antigen is as yet unknown.

The chain joins TRBV4-1 to TRBJ2-1, with 11 bases lining up with TRBD2. Sequencing was done on a sample of naive CD8+ T cells sorted from blood. This clonotype was sampled from a man between 18 and 35 years old in good health. CDR3 sequence reads: CASSLIGTSGVQFF. The CDR3 DNA is TGCGCCAGCAGCCTAATCGGGACTAGCGGTGTTCAGTTCTTC.